One TCR beta chain is described in this entry. What it binds is unknown. These data are taken from a study of cytotoxic CD8 clonotypes in ibrutinib-treated CLL. This CDR3 region has 14 residues. Germline CDR1 is MNHEY and CDR2 is SVGAGI. J was trimmed by 3 bases and V by 5 bases; bases with no gene match: 6. The study's findings and limits: While tracking circulating CD8+ T-cell counts, baseline clonality exceeded that of age-matched healthy donors. Timing of sampling differed between sustained-remission and progressing patients. Public clonotypes showed up rarely, and on treatment they shrank or held steady.

Sequencing used immunoSEQ multiplex PCR; TCRdb keeps in-frame clones, though not all of them. In the table there are about 24,000 clones, less than 80% of which are singletons. TCR beta libraries used 2 to 2.5 micrograms of genomic DNA from cryopreserved PBMCs. The chain employs TRBV6-5 and TRBJ2-7, with 8 bases identical to TRBD1. The sequence derives from a human donor with chronic lymphocytic leukemia. The sample here was PBMCs, taken before ibrutinib treatment. The DNA for the CDR3 is TGTGCCAGCAGTCCGGGACAGGTTGACTACGAGCAGTACTTC. Protein: CASSPGQVDYEQYF.